These 26 T cell receptor beta chains originate from one sample sequenced in a study of shared clonotypes between healthy human individuals. Profiling relied on immunoSEQ multiplex PCR, and the TCRdb table lists in-frame clones only, not all of them. The table includes about 490,000 clones, roughly 85% detected once. The sample comprised PBMCs. The receptors here all came from a woman aged 35 to 49 in good health. Some clones in this sample may be carry-over from other donors' samples.

This chain uses TRBV28 with TRBJ2-4; D remains unclear. This CDR3 is 16 amino acids long. The V end lost 3 bases, the J end lost 0 bases, and 12 bases lay between the germline ends. Germline V gene sequence: CDR1 MDHEN, CDR2 SYDVKM. This CDR3 reads CASSLDPRLAKNIQYF. The CDR3 DNA sequence: TGTGCCAGCAGTTTGGATCCCCGGTTAGCCAAAAACATTCAGTACTTC. Full variable domain (rest looked up from reference TRBV28 and TRBJ2-4): DVKVTQSSRYLVKRTGEKVFLECVQDMDHENMFWYRQDPGLGLRLIYFSYDVKMKEKGDIPEGYSVSREKKERFSLILESASTNQTSMYLCASSLDPRLAKNIQYFGAGTRLSVL.

This clone was found once. The chain links TRBV6-5 to TRBJ2-7; D assignment may be TRBD1 or TRBD2 (5 bases each). CDR3 length equals 11 residues. V lost 11 bases, J lost 5 bases, and 13 bases lay in between. Germline V lookup: CDR1 MNHEY, CDR2 SVGAGI. The CDR3 coding sequence is TGTGCCGCGAGGGGCGTCAACGAGCAGTACTTC. As protein: CAARGVNEQYF.

The chain recombines TRBV18 with TRBJ2-1; 11 bases align to TRBD2. Losses at the gene ends were 6 bases for V and 8 bases for J; bases not matched to a gene: 9. This CDR3 has 15 residues. CDR1 and CDR2 from the germline V gene are KGHSH and LQKENI. The CDR3 protein is CASSATSGSPHEQFF. The CDR3 DNA sequence: TGTGCCAGCTCCGCCACTAGCGGGAGTCCCCATGAGCAGTTCTTC.

The V gene is TRBV4-2, the J gene TRBJ2-3, with a weak D call TRBD2 (5 bases). V was cut by 0 bases and J by 2 bases, with 15 bases left in between. Germline CDR1 is LGHNA and CDR2 is YNFKEQ. CDR3 length: 17 amino acids. The CDR3 DNA is TGTGCCAGCAGCCAAGAACCCGGGGATCCCACCACAGATACGCAGTATTTT. The encoded protein is CASSQEPGDPTTDTQYF.

The rearrangement uses TRBV6-4 and TRBJ2-1; 7 bases line up with TRBD2. The CDR3 spans 14 residues. Germline CDR1 and CDR2: MRHNA and SNTAGT. V was pared by 10 bases and J by 2 bases, with 8 bases of the junction left unmatched. CDR3 DNA: TGTGCCATCGGAGCGGGAAAAACCTACAATGAGCAGTTCTTC. This translates into CAIGAGKTYNEQFF.

The sample holds a few counts of this clone. The V call is TRBV7-9, the J call TRBJ1-2; 8 bases align to TRBD1. CDR1 is SEHNR and CDR2 is FQNEAQ in the germline V gene (reference sequence). V lost 5 bases, J lost 4 bases, and 6 bases stayed unmatched. The CDR3 has 14 amino acids. The DNA for the CDR3 is TGTGCCAGCAGCCTAACAGGGGGGATCTATGGCTACACCTTC. Amino acid sequence: CASSLTGGIYGYTF.

The chain uses TRBV19 and TRBJ1-2; 8 bases fit TRBD1. The CDR3 length is 15 residues. The ends lost 6 bases at V and 5 bases at J; junction bases unmatched: 11. Germline values: CDR1 LNHDA, CDR2 SQIVND (reference sequence). The DNA for the CDR3 is TGTGCCAGTAGAAGGGACAGGCAAGCGAGATATGGCTACACCTTC. Protein: CASRRDRQARYGYTF.

The rearrangement links TRBV6-6 to TRBJ1-5, with D unclear. In germline, CDR1 is MNHNY, CDR2 SVGAGI (reference sequence). This CDR3 contains 16 residues. Trimming took off 7 bases at V and 2 bases at J, with 18 bases between the two ends. CDR3 bases: TGTGCCAGCACCCTCTCTGGGCGGGAGGGCAATCAGCCCCAGCATTTT. Amino acid sequence: CASTLSGREGNQPQHF.

The chain carries TRBV27 and TRBJ2-1, with 13 bases matching TRBD2. The CDR3 loop spans 15 amino acids. V was clipped by 5 bases and J by 6 bases; unmatched bases: 4. Germline CDR1 MNHEY, CDR2 SMNVEV (reference sequence). The CDR3 nucleotides read TGTGCCAGCAGTCCAGGACTAGCGGGAGTCAATGAGCAGTTCTTC. Its protein is CASSPGLAGVNEQFF.

This chain uses TRBV4-2 with TRBJ2-2, with D possibly TRBD2 on 6 matching bases. Germline assignment: CDR1 LGHNA and CDR2 YNFKEQ. The length of the CDR3 is 15 residues. Trimming removed 0 bases from V and 6 bases from J, with 11 bases in between. CDR3 sequence reads: CASSQDPSVAGELFF. The DNA for the CDR3 is TGTGCCAGCAGCCAAGACCCTAGCGTCGCCGGGGAGCTGTTTTTT.

CDR3 amino acids: CAWVNNTGELFF. CDR3 coding DNA: TGTGCCTGGGTCAATAACACCGGGGAGCTGTTTTTT. The J gene is TRBJ2-2, the V gene TRBV30, with D uncertain. Trimming shortened V by 5 bases and J by 2 bases, and 6 bases separated the two germline ends. CDR1 and CDR2 from the germline V gene are GTSNPN and SVGIG (reference sequence). The CDR3 spans 12 residues.

This clone was detected a few times. The rearrangement links TRBV30 to TRBJ1-1; 10 bases match TRBD1. The CDR3 covers 14 residues. Germline assignment: CDR1 GTSNPN and CDR2 SVGIG (reference sequence). V shed 1 base and J 10 bases; nucleotides not matched to a gene: 9. CDR3 loop: CAWSDTPGQGRAFF. CDR3 DNA sequence: TGTGCCTGGAGTGATACACCGGGACAGGGGAGAGCTTTCTTT. Variable domain in full (rest from reference TRBV30 and TRBJ1-1): SQTIHQWPATLVQPVGSPLSLECTVEGTSNPNLYWYRQAAGRGLQLLFYSVGIGQISSEVPQNLSASRPQDRQFILSSKKLLLSDSGFYLCAWSDTPGQGRAFFGQGTRLTVV.

The gene calls are TRBV25-1 and TRBJ2-5; 7 bases align to TRBD2. This CDR3 contains 13 residues. Germline CDR1 MGHDK, CDR2 SYGVNS. Losses at the gene ends were 2 bases for V and 5 bases for J; bases not matched to a gene: 2. CDR3 region: CASSEAGEETQYF. In DNA, the CDR3 is TGTGCCAGCAGTGAAGCGGGAGAGGAGACCCAGTACTTC. Combining the CDR3 with reference TRBV25-1 and TRBJ2-5 gives the whole variable domain EADIYQTPRYLVIGTGKKITLECSQTMGHDKMYWYQQDPGMELHLIHYSYGVNSTEKGDLSSESTVSRIRTEHFPLTLESARPSHTSQYLCASSEAGEETQYFGPGTRLLVL.

This clone was recorded once. The V gene is TRBV28, the J gene TRBJ2-5, with 7 positions matching TRBD2. V trimming: 4 bases; J trimming: 5 bases; junction bases outside the gene matches: 10. Germline CDR1 is MDHEN and CDR2 is SYDVKM. CDR3 length equals 15 residues. CDR3 in amino acids: CASSSRGSWEETQYF. In DNA, the CDR3 is TGTGCCAGCAGTTCTCGCGGGAGTTGGGAGGAGACCCAGTACTTC.

Written as DNA, the CDR3 is TGTGCCTGGAGTCTAAACAGTAACACTGAAGCTTTCTTT. It is translated as CAWSLNSNTEAFF. The rearrangement uses TRBV30 and TRBJ1-1, with no clear D. The CDR3 loop spans 13 amino acids. Germline CDR1 and CDR2: GTSNPN and SVGIG (reference sequence). V lost 2 bases to trimming and J lost 2 bases, with 9 bases between them.

The chain recombines TRBV30 with TRBJ2-1, with 7 bases matching TRBD2. The CDR3 is made up of 14 amino acids. Germline CDR1 is GTSNPN and CDR2 is SVGIG (reference sequence). With 5 bases clipped from V and 7 bases from J, the junction kept 11 bases outside the gene matches. CDR3 in DNA: TGTGCCTGGCCGCTAGCGGACCTAGAAAATGAGCAGTTCTTC. It codes for CAWPLADLENEQFF.

The V and J genes are TRBV18 and TRBJ1-2; a weak D match, TRBD1 (5 bases). V lost 3 bases, J lost 4 bases, and 15 bases lay in between. Germline CDR1 and CDR2: KGHSH and LQKENI. The CDR3 has 15 amino acids. The CDR3 protein is CASSPRPGAGYGYTF. CDR3 in DNA: TGTGCCAGCTCACCTCGTCCTGGGGCGGGCTATGGCTACACCTTC.

This chain links TRBV7-2 with TRBJ2-1; either TRBD1 or TRBD2 may supply D (6 bases each). Between the trimmed V and J ends, which lost 5 bases and 7 bases, there was a span of 15 bases. Germline V CDR1 and CDR2: SGHTA, FQGNSA. The CDR3 runs 14 residues. This CDR3 reads CASSPQGGGNEQFF. DNA of the CDR3: TGTGCCAGCAGCCCCCAAGGAGGGGGTAATGAGCAGTTCTTC. Full variable domain (remainder filled in from reference TRBV7-2 and TRBJ2-1): GAGVSQSPSNKVTEKGKDVELRCDPISGHTALYWYRQSLGQGLEFLIYFQGNSAPDKSGLPSDRFSAERTGGSVSTLTIQRTQQEDSAVYLCASSPQGGGNEQFFGPGTRLTVL.

The V and J genes are TRBV30 and TRBJ1-2; D is perhaps TRBD1 (5 bases). Germline V gene lookup returns CDR1 GTSNPN and CDR2 SVGIG (reference sequence). V was clipped by 2 bases and J by 4 bases, with 8 bases between them. There are 12 residues in the CDR3. The CDR3 loop is CAWSTGVYGYTF. The DNA for the CDR3 is TGTGCCTGGAGTACAGGAGTCTATGGCTACACCTTC.

This sequence joins TRBV28 and TRBJ1-5; D remains ambiguous. Germline assignment: CDR1 MDHEN and CDR2 SYDVKM. CDR3 length equals 14 residues. The V end was cut by 2 bases, the J end by 7 bases, with 12 bases between. The CDR3 nucleotides read TGTGCCAGCAGTTTAGGGATCCCGGGCCAGCCCCAGCATTTT. It yields the protein CASSLGIPGQPQHF. The full variable domain, completed using reference TRBV28 and TRBJ1-5, is DVKVTQSSRYLVKRTGEKVFLECVQDMDHENMFWYRQDPGLGLRLIYFSYDVKMKEKGDIPEGYSVSREKKERFSLILESASTNQTSMYLCASSLGIPGQPQHFGDGTRLSIL.

V usage is TRBV18 and J usage is TRBJ2-1, with TRBD2 identical over 11 bases. The ends lost 3 bases at V and 3 bases at J; junction bases unmatched: 1. This CDR3 is 15 amino acids long. Germline V CDR1 and CDR2: KGHSH, LQKENI. This CDR3 reads CASSPGLADYNEQFF. DNA of the CDR3: TGTGCCAGCTCACCGGGACTAGCGGACTACAATGAGCAGTTCTTC.

The CDR3 spells CASSPMLAATGELFF. The CDR3 DNA sequence: TGTGCCAGCAGCCCGATGTTAGCGGCTACCGGGGAGCTGTTTTTT. The rearrangement uses TRBV7-2 and TRBJ2-2, with a weak D call TRBD2 (6 bases). The CDR3 length is 15 residues. The germline gives CDR1 SGHTA, CDR2 FQGNSA. The V end was cut by 5 bases, the J end by 5 bases, with 15 bases between.

V and J are TRBV7-3 and TRBJ2-1, with D perhaps given as TRBD1 or TRBD2 (5 bases each). This CDR3 spans 16 amino acids. The germline V gene encodes CDR1 SGHTA and CDR2 FQGTGA. The V end was cut by 4 bases, the J end by 7 bases, with 20 bases between. CDR3 amino acids: CASSSSSGTSRNEQFF. In nucleotides, the CDR3 is TGTGCCAGCAGCTCATCCTCCGGGACCTCCCGGAATGAGCAGTTCTTC.

This clone was observed many times. J is TRBJ1-1 and V is TRBV19; perhaps TRBD1 as D (5 bases). The V end lost 3 bases, the J end lost 7 bases, and 12 bases lay between the germline ends. In germline, CDR1 is LNHDA, CDR2 SQIVND (reference sequence). This CDR3 is 13 amino acids long. The CDR3 region is CASSIRAGLEAFF. The CDR3 DNA follows: TGTGCCAGTAGTATCAGGGCAGGGCTTGAAGCTTTCTTT.

This chain uses TRBV27 with TRBJ1-1; D gene unclear. Germline V gene lookup returns CDR1 MNHEY and CDR2 SMNVEV (reference sequence). The V and J ends lost 1 base and 11 bases respectively, with 14 bases between them. The CDR3 sequence is 13 residues long. For the CDR3, the DNA is TGTGCCAGCAGTTTATTGCGCGGGAGGGAGGCTTTCTTT. This gives the protein CASSLLRGREAFF.

The chain uses TRBV11-2 and TRBJ2-3; 10 bases align to TRBD2. With 8 bases clipped from V and 4 bases from J, the junction kept 9 bases outside the gene matches. CDR1 is SGHAT and CDR2 is FQNNGV in the germline V gene. This CDR3 has 15 residues. CDR3 nucleotides: TGTGCCAGCGTCAGCGGGAGGGTTTCCCCAGATACGCAGTATTTT. It encodes CASVSGRVSPDTQYF.